Listed below are T cell receptor beta chains from one sample, sequenced in a study of identical twins. MiXCR, run by TCRdb on the 5' RACE reads, gives a single entry per CDR3 protein. The sample yields some 500,000 distinct CDR3 sequences, 22% seen once. This sample was also put to use in a study of T cells expressing NK-cell markers.

Sequenced sample: CD4+ T cells sorted from blood. The receptors here all came from a woman aged 18 to 35 in good health. Each CDR3 is given with its conserved first and last residue. A D gene is named only where the DNA matches it firmly. The size entry is marked missing in some rows and otherwise reads once, few, many or a size class.

d_call cdr3_length clone_size j_call v_call cdr3_aa cdr3_nt
NA 15 NA TRBJ2-3 TRBV6-2/TRBV6-3 CASSQWDRGTDTQYF TGTGCCAGCAGTCAATGGGACCGGGGCACAGATACGCAGTATTTT
TRBD2 15 once TRBJ2-3 TRBV6-1 CASRKTSGRRDTQYF TGTGCCAGCAGGAAGACTAGCGGGAGGCGAGATACGCAGTATTTT
TRBD1 15 few TRBJ2-3 TRBV20-1 CSADADRGSTDTQYF TGCAGTGCTGATGCGGACAGGGGGAGCACAGATACGCAGTATTTT
TRBD1 13 few TRBJ1-3 TRBV5-1 CASWTGSGNTIYF TGCGCCAGCTGGACAGGCTCTGGAAACACCATATATTTT
TRBD1 14 NA TRBJ2-7 TRBV6-1 CASSGTGDSYEQYF TGTGCCAGCAGTGGGACAGGGGACTCCTACGAGCAGTACTTC
TRBD1 14 NA TRBJ2-4 TRBV5-1 CASSLETGVGIQYF TGCGCCAGCAGCTTGGAAACAGGGGTAGGGATTCAGTACTTC
NA 14 NA TRBJ2-7 TRBV5-6 CASSEDYYSYEQYF TGTGCCAGCAGCGAAGACTACTACTCCTACGAGCAGTACTTC
NA 16 NA TRBJ1-1 TRBV5-1 CASSLDLTSMNTEAFF TGCGCCAGCAGCTTGGATTTAACCTCTATGAACACTGAAGCTTTCTTT
NA 16 few TRBJ1-1 TRBV6-5 CASSYRSTGRATEAFF TGTGCCAGCAGTTACCGGAGTACGGGGCGAGCGACTGAAGCTTTCTTT
NA 13 few TRBJ2-1 TRBV5-5 CASSLAQTNEQFF TGTGCCAGCAGCTTGGCCCAAACGAATGAGCAGTTCTTC
TRBD2 12 NA TRBJ2-1 TRBV20-1 CSATGRVNEQFF TGCAGTGCTACCGGGAGGGTCAATGAGCAGTTCTTC
NA 13 NA TRBJ1-1 TRBV2 CASFREMNTEAFF TGTGCCAGCTTCAGGGAAATGAACACTGAAGCTTTCTTT
TRBD1 18 NA TRBJ1-3 TRBV20-1 CSASDPRGQMSSGNTIYF TGCAGTGCTAGCGATCCACGGGGACAGATGAGCTCTGGAAACACCATATATTTT